This T cell receptor beta chain was sequenced for a study of PD-1 blockade in mismatch repair-deficient tumors. Findings and limits, study-wide: After pembrolizumab, tumor-resident clones rose rapidly, then generally contracted before radiologic responses.

Notes on this clone: Antigen specificity is unknown.

The method was immunoSEQ multiplex PCR; TCRdb's version includes in-frame clones alone and lacks a portion of them. This sample yields tens of thousands of clones, of which approximately 78% are seen a single time; less than 6.5% belongs to the top ten. The germline V gene has CDR1 LNHDA and CDR2 SQIVND (reference sequence). V shed 6 bases and J shed 0 bases, with 15 bases lying between them. The CDR3 spans 16 residues. Sequences were derived from peripheral blood, sampled 44 weeks after starting pembrolizumab. This sequence originates from an adult with mismatch repair-deficient cancer. This chain joins TRBV19 and TRBJ1-3; D possibly corresponds to TRBD1 (5 bases). In DNA form, the CDR3 reads TGTGCCAGTAGCTTCTCAAGGGGAGACTCTGGAAACACCATATATTTT. Protein sequence: CASSFSRGDSGNTIYF.